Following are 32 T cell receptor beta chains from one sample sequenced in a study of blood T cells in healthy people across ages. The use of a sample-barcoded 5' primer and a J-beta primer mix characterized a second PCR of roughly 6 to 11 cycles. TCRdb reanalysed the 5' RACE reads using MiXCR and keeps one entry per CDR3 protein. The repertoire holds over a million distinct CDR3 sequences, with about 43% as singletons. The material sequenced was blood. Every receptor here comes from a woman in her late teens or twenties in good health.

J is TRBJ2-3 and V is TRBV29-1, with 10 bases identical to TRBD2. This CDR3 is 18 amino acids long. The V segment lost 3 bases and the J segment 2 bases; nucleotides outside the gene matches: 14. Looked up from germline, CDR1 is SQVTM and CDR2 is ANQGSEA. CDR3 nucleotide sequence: TGCAGCGTTGAGGGGACTAGCGTGGCAGGCCTTGCCACAGATACGCAGTATTTT. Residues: CSVEGTSVAGLATDTQYF.

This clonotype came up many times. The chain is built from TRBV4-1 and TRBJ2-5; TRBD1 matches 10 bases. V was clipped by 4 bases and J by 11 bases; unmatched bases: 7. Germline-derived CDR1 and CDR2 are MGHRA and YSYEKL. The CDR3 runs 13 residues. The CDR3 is CASSRDRGREQYF. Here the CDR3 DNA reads TGCGCCAGCAGCCGAGACAGGGGGCGAGAGCAGTACTTC.

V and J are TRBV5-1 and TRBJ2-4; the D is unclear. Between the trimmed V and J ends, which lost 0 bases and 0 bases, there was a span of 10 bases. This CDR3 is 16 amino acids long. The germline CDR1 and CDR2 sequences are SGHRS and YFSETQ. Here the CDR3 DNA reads TGCGCCAGCAGCTTGGGTCAGAAAATAGCCAAAAACATTCAGTACTTC. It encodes CASSLGQKIAKNIQYF.

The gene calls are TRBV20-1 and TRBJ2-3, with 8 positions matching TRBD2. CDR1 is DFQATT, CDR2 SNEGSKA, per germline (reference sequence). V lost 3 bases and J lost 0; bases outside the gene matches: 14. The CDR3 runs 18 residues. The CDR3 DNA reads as TGCAGTGCTAGTATAAACAGCGGGAGTATCCAAAGCACAGATACGCAGTATTTT. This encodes CSASINSGSIQSTDTQYF.

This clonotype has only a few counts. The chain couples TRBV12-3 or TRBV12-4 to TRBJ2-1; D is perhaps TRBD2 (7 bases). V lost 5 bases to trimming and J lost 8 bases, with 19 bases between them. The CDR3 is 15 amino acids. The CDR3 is CASSPGNGGRDEQFF. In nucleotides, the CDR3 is TGTGCCAGCAGTCCCGGCAACGGGGGGCGGGATGAGCAGTTCTTC.

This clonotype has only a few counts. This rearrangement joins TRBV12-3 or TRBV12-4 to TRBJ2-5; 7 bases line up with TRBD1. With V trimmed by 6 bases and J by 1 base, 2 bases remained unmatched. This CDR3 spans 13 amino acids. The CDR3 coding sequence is TGTGCCAGCAGAGGGACAGCCCAAGAGACCCAGTACTTC. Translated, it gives CASRGTAQETQYF.

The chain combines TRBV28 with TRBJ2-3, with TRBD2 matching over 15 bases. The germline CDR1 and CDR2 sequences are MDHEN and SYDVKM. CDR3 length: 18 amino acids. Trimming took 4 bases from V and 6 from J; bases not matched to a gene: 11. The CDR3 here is CASSSTRGLAGGRDTQYF. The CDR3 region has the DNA TGTGCCAGCAGTTCCACACGTGGACTAGCGGGAGGGCGGGATACGCAGTATTTT. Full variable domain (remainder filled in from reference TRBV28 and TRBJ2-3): DVKVTQSSRYLVKRTGEKVFLECVQDMDHENMFWYRQDPGLGLRLIYFSYDVKMKEKGDIPEGYSVSREKKERFSLILESASTNQTSMYLCASSSTRGLAGGRDTQYFGPGTRLTVL.

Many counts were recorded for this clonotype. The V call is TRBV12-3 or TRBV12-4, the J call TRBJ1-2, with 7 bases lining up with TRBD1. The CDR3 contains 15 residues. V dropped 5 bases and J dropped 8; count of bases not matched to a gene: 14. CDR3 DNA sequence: TGTGCCAGCAGTCCCCGTCTAAAGGGGGCGGAAGGCTACACCTTC. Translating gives CASSPRLKGAEGYTF.

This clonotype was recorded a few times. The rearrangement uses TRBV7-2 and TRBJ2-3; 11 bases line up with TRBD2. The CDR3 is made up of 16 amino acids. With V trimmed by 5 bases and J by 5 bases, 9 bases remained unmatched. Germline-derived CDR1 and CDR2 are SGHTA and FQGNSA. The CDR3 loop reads CASSLLAGGGGDTQYF. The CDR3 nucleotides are TGTGCCAGCAGCCTCCTAGCGGGAGGCGGAGGAGATACGCAGTATTTT.

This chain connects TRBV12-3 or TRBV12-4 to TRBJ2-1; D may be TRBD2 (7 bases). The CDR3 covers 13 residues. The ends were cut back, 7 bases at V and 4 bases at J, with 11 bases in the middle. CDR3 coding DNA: TGTGCCAGCACGGGGGGCAATTACAATGAGCAGTTCTTC. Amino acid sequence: CASTGGNYNEQFF.

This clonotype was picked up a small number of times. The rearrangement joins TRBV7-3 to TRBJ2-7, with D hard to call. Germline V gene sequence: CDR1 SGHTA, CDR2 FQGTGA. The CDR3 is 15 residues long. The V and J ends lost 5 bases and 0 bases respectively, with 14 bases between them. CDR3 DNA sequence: TGTGCCAGCAGCCAAACGCCAGGAAGCTCCTACGAGCAGTACTTC. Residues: CASSQTPGSSYEQYF.

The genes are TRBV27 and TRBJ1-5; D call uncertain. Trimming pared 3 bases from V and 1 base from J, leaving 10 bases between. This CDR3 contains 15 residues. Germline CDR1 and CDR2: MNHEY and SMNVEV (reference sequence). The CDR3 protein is CASSFSDRSNQPQHF. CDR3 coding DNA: TGTGCCAGCAGTTTTTCCGACCGGAGCAATCAGCCCCAGCATTTT.

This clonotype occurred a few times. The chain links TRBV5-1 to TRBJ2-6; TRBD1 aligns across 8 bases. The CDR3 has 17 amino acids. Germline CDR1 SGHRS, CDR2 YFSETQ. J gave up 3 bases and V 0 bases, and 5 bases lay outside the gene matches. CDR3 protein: CASSLGTGLFGANVLTF. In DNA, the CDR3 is TGCGCCAGCAGCTTGGGGACAGGGCTGTTTGGGGCCAACGTCCTGACTTTC.

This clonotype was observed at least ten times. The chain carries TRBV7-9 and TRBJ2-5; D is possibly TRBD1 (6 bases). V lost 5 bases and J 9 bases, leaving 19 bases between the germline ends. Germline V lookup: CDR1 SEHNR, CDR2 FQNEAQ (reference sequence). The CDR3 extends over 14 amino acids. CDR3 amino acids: CASSHLQGIVSQYF. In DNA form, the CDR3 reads TGTGCCAGCAGCCATTTACAGGGAATCGTGTCCCAGTACTTC.

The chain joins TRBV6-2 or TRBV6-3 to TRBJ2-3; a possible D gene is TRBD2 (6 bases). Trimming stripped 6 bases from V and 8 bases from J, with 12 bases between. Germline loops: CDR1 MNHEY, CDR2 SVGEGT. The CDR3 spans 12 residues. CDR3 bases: TGTGCCAGCAGCCGGAGTAGCGGTACGCAGTATTTT. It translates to CASSRSSGTQYF.

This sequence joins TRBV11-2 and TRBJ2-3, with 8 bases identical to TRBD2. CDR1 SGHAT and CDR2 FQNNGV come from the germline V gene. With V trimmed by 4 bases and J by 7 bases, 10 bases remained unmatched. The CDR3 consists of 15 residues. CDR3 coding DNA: TGTGCCAGCAGCTCGGATAGCGGGATGGGGCATACGCAGTATTTT. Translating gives CASSSDSGMGHTQYF.

The CDR3 spells CASSLAGQHEQYF. The DNA of the CDR3 is TGTGCCAGCAGTTTAGCCGGACAGCACGAGCAGTACTTC. The rearrangement links TRBV12-3 or TRBV12-4 to TRBJ2-4; a weak D match, TRBD1 (6 bases). The DNA end favors TRBJ2-7, so the J call may be wrong. This CDR3 contains 13 residues.

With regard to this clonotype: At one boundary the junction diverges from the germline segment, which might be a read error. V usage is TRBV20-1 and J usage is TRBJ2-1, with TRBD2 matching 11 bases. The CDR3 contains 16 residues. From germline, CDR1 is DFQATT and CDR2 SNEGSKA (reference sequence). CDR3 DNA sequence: TGCAGTGCTGAGGAGACGGGACTAGCGGCCTACAATGAGCAGTTCTTT. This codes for CSAEETGLAAYNEQFF.

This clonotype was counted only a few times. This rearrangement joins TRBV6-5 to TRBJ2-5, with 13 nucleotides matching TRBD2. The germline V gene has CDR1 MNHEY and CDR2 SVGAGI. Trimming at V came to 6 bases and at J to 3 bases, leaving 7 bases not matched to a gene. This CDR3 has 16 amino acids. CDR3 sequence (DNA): TGTGCCAGCAGAACAGGACTAGCGGGAGTGGAAGAGACCCAGTACTTC. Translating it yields CASRTGLAGVEETQYF.

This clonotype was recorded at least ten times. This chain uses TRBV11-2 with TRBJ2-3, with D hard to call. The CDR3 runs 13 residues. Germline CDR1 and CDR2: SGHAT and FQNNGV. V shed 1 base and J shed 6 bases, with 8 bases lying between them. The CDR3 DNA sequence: TGTGCCAGCAGCTTAGGGTTGTCGGATACGCAGTATTTT. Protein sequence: CASSLGLSDTQYF.

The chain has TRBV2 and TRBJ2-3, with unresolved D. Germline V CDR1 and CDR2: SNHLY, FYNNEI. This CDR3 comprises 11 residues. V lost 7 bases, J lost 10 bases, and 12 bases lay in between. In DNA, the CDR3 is TGTGCCAGCACCGAGGTGGGCTCGCAGTATTTT. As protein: CASTEVGSQYF. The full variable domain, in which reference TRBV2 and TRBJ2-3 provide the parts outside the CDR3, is EPEVTQTPSHQVTQMGQEVILRCVPISNHLYFYWYRQILGQKVEFLVSFYNNEISEKSEIFDDQFSVERPDGSNFTLKIRSTKLEDSAMYFCASTEVGSQYFGPGTRLTVL.

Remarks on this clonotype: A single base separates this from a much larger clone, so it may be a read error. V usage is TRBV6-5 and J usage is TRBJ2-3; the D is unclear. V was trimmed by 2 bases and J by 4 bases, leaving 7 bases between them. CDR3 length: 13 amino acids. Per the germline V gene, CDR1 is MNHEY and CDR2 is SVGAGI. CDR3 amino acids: CASSYLGADTQYF. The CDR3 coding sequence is TGTGCCAGCAGTTACCTTGGGGCAGATACGCAGTATTTT.

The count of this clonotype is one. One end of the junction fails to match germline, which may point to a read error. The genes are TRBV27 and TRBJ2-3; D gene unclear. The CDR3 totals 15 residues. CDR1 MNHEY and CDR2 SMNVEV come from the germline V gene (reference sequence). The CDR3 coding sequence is TGTGCCGGCAGTTCTGGGTCGGGTGGCACAGATACGCAGTATTTT. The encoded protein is CAGSSGSGGTDTQYF.

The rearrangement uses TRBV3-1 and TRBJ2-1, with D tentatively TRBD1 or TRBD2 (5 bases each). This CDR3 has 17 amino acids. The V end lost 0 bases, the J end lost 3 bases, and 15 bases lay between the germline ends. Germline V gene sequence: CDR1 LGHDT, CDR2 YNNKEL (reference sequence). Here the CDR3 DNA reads TGTGCCAGCAGCCAAGAAGGCGCAAGGGGAGACTACAATGAGCAGTTCTTC. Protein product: CASSQEGARGDYNEQFF.

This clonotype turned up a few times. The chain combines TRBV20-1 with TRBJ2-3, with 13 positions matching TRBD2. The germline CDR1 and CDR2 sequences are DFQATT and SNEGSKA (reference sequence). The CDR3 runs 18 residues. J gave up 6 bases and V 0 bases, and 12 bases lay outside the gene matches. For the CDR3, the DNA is TGCAGTGCTAGAGATCCTGAACGGACTAGCGGGAGACTTGATACGCAGTATTTT. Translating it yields CSARDPERTSGRLDTQYF.

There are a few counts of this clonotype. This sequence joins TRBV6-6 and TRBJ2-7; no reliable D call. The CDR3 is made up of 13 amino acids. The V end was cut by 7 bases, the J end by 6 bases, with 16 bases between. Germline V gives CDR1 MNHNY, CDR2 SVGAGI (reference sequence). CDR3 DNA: TGTGCCAGCACCCACGGCCCCACCCTCGAGCAGTACTTC. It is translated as CASTHGPTLEQYF.

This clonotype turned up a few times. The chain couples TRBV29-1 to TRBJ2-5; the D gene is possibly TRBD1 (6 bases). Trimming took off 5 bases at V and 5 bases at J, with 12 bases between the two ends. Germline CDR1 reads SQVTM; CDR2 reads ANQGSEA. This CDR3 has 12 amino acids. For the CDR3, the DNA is TGCAGCGTTATAGGGGGTCAGGAGACCCAGTACTTC. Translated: CSVIGGQETQYF.

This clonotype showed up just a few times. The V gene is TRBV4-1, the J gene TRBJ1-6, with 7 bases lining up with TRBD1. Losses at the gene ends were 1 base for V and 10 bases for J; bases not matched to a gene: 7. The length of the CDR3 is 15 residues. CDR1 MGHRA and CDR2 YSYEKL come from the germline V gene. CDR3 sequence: CASSQGQGRISPLHF. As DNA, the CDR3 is TGCGCCAGCAGCCAAGGACAGGGTCGAATCTCACCCCTCCACTTT.

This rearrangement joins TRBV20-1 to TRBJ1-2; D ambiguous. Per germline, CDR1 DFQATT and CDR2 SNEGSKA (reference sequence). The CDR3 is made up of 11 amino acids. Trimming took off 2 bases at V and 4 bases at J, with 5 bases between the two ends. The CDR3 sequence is CSARIGYGYTF. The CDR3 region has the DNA TGCAGTGCTAGAATTGGCTATGGCTACACCTTC.

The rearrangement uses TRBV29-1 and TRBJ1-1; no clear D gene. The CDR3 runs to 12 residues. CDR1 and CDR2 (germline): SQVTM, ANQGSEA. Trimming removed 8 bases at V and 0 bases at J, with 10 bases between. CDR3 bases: TGCAGCCCCCAGCGGCTGAACACTGAAGCTTTCTTT. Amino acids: CSPQRLNTEAFF.

This CDR3 reads CASSLAQGANYGYTF. The CDR3 nucleotides read TGTGCCAGCAGCTTGGCCCAGGGGGCTAACTATGGCTACACCTTC. This chain uses TRBV5-5 with TRBJ1-2; 7 bases map to TRBD1. This CDR3 comprises 15 residues. J gave up 0 bases and V 0 bases, and 2 bases lay outside the gene matches. CDR1 is SGHKS and CDR2 is YYEKEE in the germline V gene (reference sequence).

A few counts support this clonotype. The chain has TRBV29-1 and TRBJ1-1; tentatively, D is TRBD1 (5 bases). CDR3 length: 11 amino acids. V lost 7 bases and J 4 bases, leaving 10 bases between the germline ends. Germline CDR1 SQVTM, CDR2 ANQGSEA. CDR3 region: CSAGDVTEAFF. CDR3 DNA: TGCAGCGCGGGGGATGTCACTGAAGCTTTCTTT.